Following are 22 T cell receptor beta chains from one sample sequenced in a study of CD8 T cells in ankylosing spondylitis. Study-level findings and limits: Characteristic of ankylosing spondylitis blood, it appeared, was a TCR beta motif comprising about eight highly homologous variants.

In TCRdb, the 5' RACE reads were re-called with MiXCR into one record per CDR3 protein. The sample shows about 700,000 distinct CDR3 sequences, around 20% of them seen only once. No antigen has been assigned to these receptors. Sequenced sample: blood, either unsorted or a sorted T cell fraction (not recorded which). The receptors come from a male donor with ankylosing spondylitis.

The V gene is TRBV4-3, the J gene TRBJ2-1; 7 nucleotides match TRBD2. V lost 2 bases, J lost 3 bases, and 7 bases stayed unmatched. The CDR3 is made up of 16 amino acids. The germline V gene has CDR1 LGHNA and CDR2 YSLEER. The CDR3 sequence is CASSQSPGLVYNEQFF. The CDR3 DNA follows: TGCGCCAGCAGCCAATCCCCTGGACTAGTCTACAATGAGCAGTTCTTC.

In DNA form, the CDR3 reads TGTGCCAGCAGTTACTCGGGGGTGCCCTATGGCTACACCTTC. Translated, it gives CASSYSGVPYGYTF. The chain carries TRBV6-2 or TRBV6-3 and TRBJ1-2; D is possibly TRBD1 (5 bases). Germline CDR1 MNHEY, CDR2 SVGEGT. The CDR3 consists of 14 residues. V gave up 0 bases and J gave up 4 bases, with 9 bases separating them.

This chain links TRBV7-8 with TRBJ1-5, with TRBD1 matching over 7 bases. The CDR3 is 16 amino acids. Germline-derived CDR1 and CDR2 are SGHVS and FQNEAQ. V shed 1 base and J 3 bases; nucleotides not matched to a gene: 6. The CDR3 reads CASSLGSRGINQPQHF. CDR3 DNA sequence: TGTGCCAGCAGCTTAGGAAGCAGGGGGATCAATCAGCCCCAGCATTTT. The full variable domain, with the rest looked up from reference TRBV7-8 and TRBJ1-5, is GAGVSQSPRYKVAKRGQDVALRCDPISGHVSLFWYQQALGQGPEFLTYFQNEAQLDKSGLPSDRFFAERPEGSVSTLKIQRTQQEDSAVYLCASSLGSRGINQPQHFGDGTRLSIL.

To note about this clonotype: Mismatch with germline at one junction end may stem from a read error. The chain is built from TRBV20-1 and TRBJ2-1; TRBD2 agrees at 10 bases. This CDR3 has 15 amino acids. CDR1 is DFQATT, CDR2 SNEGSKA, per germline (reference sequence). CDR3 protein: CSARAAGGPYNEQFF. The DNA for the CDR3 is TGCAGTGCGAGAGCAGCGGGGGGGCCCTACAATGAGCAGTTCTTC.

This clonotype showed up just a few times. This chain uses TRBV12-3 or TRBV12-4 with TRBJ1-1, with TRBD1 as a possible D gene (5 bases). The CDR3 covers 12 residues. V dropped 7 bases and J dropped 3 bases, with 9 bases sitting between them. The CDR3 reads CASKGRDTEAFF. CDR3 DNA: TGTGCCAGCAAGGGGCGGGACACTGAAGCTTTCTTT.

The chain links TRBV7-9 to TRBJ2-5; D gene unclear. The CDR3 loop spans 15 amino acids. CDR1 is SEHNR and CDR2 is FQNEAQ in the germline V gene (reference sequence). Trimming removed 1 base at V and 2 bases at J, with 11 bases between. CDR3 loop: CASSLGIGLQETQYF. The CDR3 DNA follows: TGTGCCAGCAGCTTAGGAATTGGCCTTCAAGAGACCCAGTACTTC.

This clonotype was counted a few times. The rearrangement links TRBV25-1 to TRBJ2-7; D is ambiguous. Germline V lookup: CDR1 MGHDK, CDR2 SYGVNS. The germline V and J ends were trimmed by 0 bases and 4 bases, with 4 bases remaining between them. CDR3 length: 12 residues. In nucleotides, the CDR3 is TGTGCCAGCAGTGAATATGGGTACGAGCAGTACTTC. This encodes CASSEYGYEQYF.

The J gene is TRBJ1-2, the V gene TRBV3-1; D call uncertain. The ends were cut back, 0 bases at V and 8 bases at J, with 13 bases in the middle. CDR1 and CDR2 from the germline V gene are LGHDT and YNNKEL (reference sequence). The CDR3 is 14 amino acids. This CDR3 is CASSQDKGRNGYTF. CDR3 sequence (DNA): TGTGCCAGCAGCCAAGATAAAGGGCGGAACGGCTACACCTTC.

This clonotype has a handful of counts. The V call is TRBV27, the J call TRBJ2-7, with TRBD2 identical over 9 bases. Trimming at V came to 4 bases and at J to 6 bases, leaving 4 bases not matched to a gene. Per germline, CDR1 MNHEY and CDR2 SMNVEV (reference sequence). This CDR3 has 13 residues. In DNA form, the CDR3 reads TGTGCCAGCAGTTCGGCGGGAGGGATCGAGCAGTACTTC. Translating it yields CASSSAGGIEQYF.

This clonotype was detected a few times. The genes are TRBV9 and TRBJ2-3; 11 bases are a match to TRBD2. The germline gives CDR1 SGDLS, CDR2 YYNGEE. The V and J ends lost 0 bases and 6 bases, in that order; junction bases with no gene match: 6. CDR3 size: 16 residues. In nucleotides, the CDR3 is TGTGCCAGCAGCGTAGGACTAGCGGGGCCCACGGATACGCAGTATTTT. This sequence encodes CASSVGLAGPTDTQYF.

The chain's CDR3 is CASTDSLRTEAFF. The CDR3 coding sequence is TGTGCCAGCACCGACAGCCTAAGGACTGAAGCTTTCTTT. The genes are TRBV12-3 or TRBV12-4 and TRBJ1-1; a possible D gene is TRBD1 (5 bases). CDR3 length: 13 amino acids. The V and J ends lost 7 bases and 5 bases respectively, with 14 bases between them.

DNA of the CDR3: TGTGCCAGCAGACGGAAGGGCGACTCCTACGAGCAGTACTTC. Amino acids: CASRRKGDSYEQYF. This chain links TRBV27 with TRBJ2-7; no definite D call. With 6 bases removed from V and 0 bases from J, the gap between germline ends came to 12 bases. Per the germline V gene, CDR1 is MNHEY and CDR2 is SMNVEV (reference sequence). This CDR3 spans 14 amino acids.

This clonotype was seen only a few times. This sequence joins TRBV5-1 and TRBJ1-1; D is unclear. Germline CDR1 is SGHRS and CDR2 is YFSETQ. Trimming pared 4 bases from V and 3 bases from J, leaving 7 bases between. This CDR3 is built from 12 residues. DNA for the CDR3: TGCGCCAGCAGCAGCGGCTACACTGAAGCTTTCTTT. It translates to CASSSGYTEAFF.

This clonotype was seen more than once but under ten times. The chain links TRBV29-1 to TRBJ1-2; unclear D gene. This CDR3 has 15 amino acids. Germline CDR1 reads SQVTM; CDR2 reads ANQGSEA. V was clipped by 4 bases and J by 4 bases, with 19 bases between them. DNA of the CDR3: TGCAGCGTTGGAGCGTGGCCAGGCCTGCTCTATGGCTACACCTTC. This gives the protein CSVGAWPGLLYGYTF.

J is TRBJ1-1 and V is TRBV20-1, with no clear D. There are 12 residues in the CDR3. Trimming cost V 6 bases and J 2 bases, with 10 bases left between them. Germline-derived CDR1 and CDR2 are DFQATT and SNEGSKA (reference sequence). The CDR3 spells CSARYPNTEAFF. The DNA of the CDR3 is TGCAGTGCCCGATACCCTAACACTGAAGCTTTCTTT.

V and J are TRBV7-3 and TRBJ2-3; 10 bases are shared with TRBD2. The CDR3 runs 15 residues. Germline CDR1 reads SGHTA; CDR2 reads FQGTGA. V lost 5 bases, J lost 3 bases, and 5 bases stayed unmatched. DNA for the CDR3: TGTGCCAGCAGCATGAGCGGGGGGGCTACAGATACGCAGTATTTT. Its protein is CASSMSGGATDTQYF.

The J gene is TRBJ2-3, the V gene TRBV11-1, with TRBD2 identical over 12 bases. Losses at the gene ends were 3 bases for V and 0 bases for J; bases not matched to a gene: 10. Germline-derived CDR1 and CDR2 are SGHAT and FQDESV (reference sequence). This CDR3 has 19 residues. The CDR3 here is CASSLRSLAGGPSTDTQYF. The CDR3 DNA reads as TGTGCCAGCAGCTTGCGGTCGCTAGCGGGGGGGCCTAGCACAGATACGCAGTATTTT.

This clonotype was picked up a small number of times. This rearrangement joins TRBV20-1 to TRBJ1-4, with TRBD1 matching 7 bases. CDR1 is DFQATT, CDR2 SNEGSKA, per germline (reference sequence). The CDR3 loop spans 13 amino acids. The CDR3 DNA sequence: TGCAGCGCCCCAGGGGGACCGAATGAAAAACTGTTTTTT. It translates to CSAPGGPNEKLFF.

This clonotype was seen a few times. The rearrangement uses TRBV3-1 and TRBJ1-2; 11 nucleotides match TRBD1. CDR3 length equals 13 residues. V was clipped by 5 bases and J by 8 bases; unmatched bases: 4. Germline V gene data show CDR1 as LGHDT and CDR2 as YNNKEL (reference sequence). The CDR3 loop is CASSWDRGKGYTF. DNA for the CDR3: TGTGCCAGCAGCTGGGACAGGGGGAAAGGCTACACCTTC. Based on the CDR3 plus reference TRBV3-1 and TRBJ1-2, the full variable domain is DTAVSQTPKYLVTQMGNDKSIKCEQNLGHDTMYWYKQDSKKFLKIMFSYNNKELIINETVPNRFSPKSPDKAHLNLHINSLELGDSAVYFCASSWDRGKGYTFGSGTRLTVV.

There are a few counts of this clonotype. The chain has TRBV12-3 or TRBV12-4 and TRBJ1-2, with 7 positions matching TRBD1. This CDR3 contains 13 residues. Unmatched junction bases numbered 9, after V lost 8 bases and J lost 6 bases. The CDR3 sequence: CASHQTGADGYTF. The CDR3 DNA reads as TGTGCCAGCCACCAAACAGGGGCGGATGGCTACACCTTC.

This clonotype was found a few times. Here the CDR3 reads CASSFRSSGGYNEQFF. Written as DNA, the CDR3 is TGCGCCAGCAGCTTCCGGTCTAGCGGGGGTTACAATGAGCAGTTCTTC. The gene calls are TRBV5-1 and TRBJ2-1, with 10 bases that match TRBD2. V gave up 2 bases and J gave up 4 bases; unmatched junction bases: 6. Germline-derived CDR1 and CDR2 are SGHRS and YFSETQ. The CDR3 extends over 16 amino acids.

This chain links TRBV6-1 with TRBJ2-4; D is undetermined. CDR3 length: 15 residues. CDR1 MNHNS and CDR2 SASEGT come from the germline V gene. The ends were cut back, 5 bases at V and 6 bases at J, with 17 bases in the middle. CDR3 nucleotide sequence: TGTGCCAGCAGTCCCCAGCCGAACACGGGAAACATTCAGTACTTC. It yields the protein CASSPQPNTGNIQYF.